This is a list of T cell receptor beta chains from one sample in a study of T cells in Graves' hyperthyroidism and ophthalmopathy. One entry per CDR3 protein, called by TCRdb with MiXCR from the multiplex PCR reads. The data hold about 290,000 distinct CDR3 sequences, with more than 15% observed a single time. The specimen was blood. The receptors originated from a woman in her sixties or seventies with Graves' ophthalmopathy. Each CDR3 is given with its conserved first and last residue. Fields, in order: D gene, V gene, J gene, clone size, CDR3 DNA, CDR3 protein. A D gene is named only where the DNA matches it firmly. The listing skips clone size in some rows; elsewhere it reads once, few, many or a size class.

>TRBD1|TRBV28|TRBJ2-7|many
TGTGCCAGCAGCCCCGGTAACAGGGGATACGAGCAGTACTTC
CASSPGNRGYEQYF
>TRBD2|TRBV7-3|TRBJ2-1|few
TGTGCCAGCAGCCCTGCCCGGGCTAGCGGAAGCTCCTACAATGAGCAGTTCTTC
CASSPARASGSSYNEQFF
>TRBD2|TRBV5-6|TRBJ2-1|few
TGTGCCAGCAGCTTTGGACTAGCGGGGAATGAGCAGTTCTTC
CASSFGLAGNEQFF
>TRBD1|TRBV2|TRBJ2-7|many
TGTGCCAGCAGTGCGCGGGACAGGGGTAAACAGCAGTACTTC
CASSARDRGKQQYF
>.|TRBV7-2|TRBJ2-2|many
TGTGCCAGCAGTCGGCAATTCACCGGGGAGCTGTTTTTT
CASSRQFTGELFF
>.|TRBV5-1|TRBJ2-7|.
TGCGCCAGCAGCTTGGCCACAGACGACTACGAGCAGTACTTC
CASSLATDDYEQYF
>.|TRBV7-8|TRBJ2-7|many
TGTGCCAGCAGCTCAGATGGACTCTCCTACGAGCAGTACTTC
CASSSDGLSYEQYF
>TRBD2|TRBV10-3|TRBJ2-7|many
TGTGCCATCAGTGAGCCGGGACTAGCGGTAACCTACGAGCAGTACTTC
CAISEPGLAVTYEQYF
>.|TRBV7-8|TRBJ1-4|.
TGTGCCAGCAGCTTACCACGACCTAATGAAAAACTGTTTTTT
CASSLPRPNEKLFF
>.|TRBV28|TRBJ2-1|many
TGTGCCAGCAGCATGGGGTGGGGAGAGAGTGAAAATGAGCAGTTCTTC
CASSMGWGESENEQFF
>TRBD2|TRBV20-1|TRBJ2-1|few
TGCAGTGCCACGACTAGCGGGGCCCCTCGGAGGTACAATGAGCAGTTCTTC
CSATTSGAPRRYNEQFF
>.|TRBV5-1|TRBJ2-7|few
TGCGCCAGCAGCTTGGTAGGGGGTTACCACGAGCAGTACTTC
CASSLVGGYHEQYF
>TRBD1|TRBV6-6|TRBJ1-2|.
TGTGCCAGCAGTTACTCAGCGGGACAGGGACATCAGGGCTACACCTTC
CASSYSAGQGHQGYTF
>.|TRBV6-1|TRBJ1-3|many
TGTGCCATCCGGACAGATGGAAACACCATATATTTT
CAIRTDGNTIYF
>.|TRBV19|TRBJ1-5|few
TGTGCCAGTAGTATAGTTTTAGGTGATCAGCCCCAGCATTTT
CASSIVLGDQPQHF
>.|TRBV12-3/TRBV12-4|TRBJ2-3|many
TGTGCCAGCAGTTGGAGCTCCACAGATACGCAGTATTTT
CASSWSSTDTQYF
>.|TRBV7-2|TRBJ1-6|few
TGTGCCAGCAGCTTGCAGGGGCGATCACCCCTCCACTTT
CASSLQGRSPLHF
>TRBD2|TRBV6-1|TRBJ2-1|many
TGTGCCAGCAGTACGGGACTATTCGGCAATGAGCAGTTCTTC
CASSTGLFGNEQFF
>.|TRBV7-9|TRBJ1-1|many
TGTGCCAGCAGTTATACCCGGGCGAACACTGAAGCTTTCTTT
CASSYTRANTEAFF
>.|TRBV2|TRBJ1-5|.
TGTGCCAGCCCGGACAGCAATCAGCCCCAGCATTTT
CASPDSNQPQHF
>.|TRBV12-3/TRBV12-4|TRBJ1-1|many
TGTGCCAGCAGTGCTATCTCGGGATCCATGTTCATGAACACTGAAGCTTTCTTT
CASSAISGSMFMNTEAFF
>.|TRBV5-1|TRBJ1-1|many
TGCGCCAGCAGTGAGGGGACACTAGGAACTGAAGCTTTCTTT
CASSEGTLGTEAFF
>.|TRBV3-1|TRBJ1-6|few
TGTGCCAGCAGGGGGGGGGCCAGCATGTACTCCTATAATTCACCCCTCCACTTT
CASRGGASMYSYNSPLHF
>.|TRBV10-3|TRBJ1-1|.
TGTGCCATCAGGAACCCCGCGAAGAACACTGAAGCTTTCTTT
CAIRNPAKNTEAFF
>.|TRBV2|TRBJ1-4|many
TGTGCCAGCAGTGAAGATAGGGTTGAAAAACTGTTTTTT
CASSEDRVEKLFF
>.|TRBV4-3|TRBJ2-7|many
TGCGCCAGCAGCCCGTTTCTAAATCGCGACGAGCAGTACTTC
CASSPFLNRDEQYF
>.|TRBV30|TRBJ2-7|.
TGTGCCTGGAAGGGATTGGGATCCTACGAGCAGTACTTC
CAWKGLGSYEQYF
>.|TRBV18|TRBJ1-1|many
TGTGCCAGCTCACCCAGAAAGGACACTGAAGCTTTCTTT
CASSPRKDTEAFF
>.|TRBV27|TRBJ2-6|.
TGTGCCAGCAGCCCATTTCCTGGGGCCAACGTCCTGACTTTC
CASSPFPGANVLTF
>.|TRBV6-1|TRBJ1-1|many
TGTGCCGGCGGCAAGGTGGTGAACACTGAAGCTTTCTTT
CAGGKVVNTEAFF
>TRBD2|TRBV20-1|TRBJ2-2|.
TGCAGTGCTAACCCAACCGGGACTAGCTTCACCGGGGAGCTGTTTTTT
CSANPTGTSFTGELFF
>.|TRBV5-1|TRBJ1-3|.
TGCGCCAGCAGCTCCGGACACAGCTCTGGAAACACCATATATTTT
CASSSGHSSGNTIYF
>.|TRBV10-1|TRBJ2-5|.
TGCGCCAAAGAAGAGGGACTGTACCAAGAGACCCAGTACTTC
CAKEEGLYQETQYF
>.|TRBV6-1|TRBJ1-2|many
TGTGCCAGCAGTGGCCAGGGTACTGGCTACACCTTC
CASSGQGTGYTF
>.|TRBV27|TRBJ1-2|many
TGTGCCAGCAGTCCCAGGGTACGAACTAACTATGGCTACACCTTC
CASSPRVRTNYGYTF
>.|TRBV5-1|TRBJ2-7|few
TGCGCCAGCAGCTTGGTAGGGGATCCGACTAACGAGCAGTACTTC
CASSLVGDPTNEQYF
>.|TRBV20-1|TRBJ2-2|.
TGCAGTGCTAGCTCGGGGGCGAACGCCGGGGAGCTGTTTTTT
CSASSGANAGELFF